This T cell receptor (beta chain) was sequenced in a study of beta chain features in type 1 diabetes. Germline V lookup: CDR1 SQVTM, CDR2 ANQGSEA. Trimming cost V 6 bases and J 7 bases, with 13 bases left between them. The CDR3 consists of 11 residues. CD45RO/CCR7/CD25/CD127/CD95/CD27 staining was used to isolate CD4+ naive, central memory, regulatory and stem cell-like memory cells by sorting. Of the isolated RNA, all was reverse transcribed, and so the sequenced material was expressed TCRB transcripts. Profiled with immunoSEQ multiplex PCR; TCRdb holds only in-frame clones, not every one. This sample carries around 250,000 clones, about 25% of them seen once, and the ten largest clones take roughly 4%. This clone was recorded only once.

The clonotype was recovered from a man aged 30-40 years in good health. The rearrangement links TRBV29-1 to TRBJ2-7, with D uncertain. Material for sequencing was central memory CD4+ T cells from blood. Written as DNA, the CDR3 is TGCAGCGTCGCCCACGGTGGAGAGCAGTACTTC. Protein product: CSVAHGGEQYF.